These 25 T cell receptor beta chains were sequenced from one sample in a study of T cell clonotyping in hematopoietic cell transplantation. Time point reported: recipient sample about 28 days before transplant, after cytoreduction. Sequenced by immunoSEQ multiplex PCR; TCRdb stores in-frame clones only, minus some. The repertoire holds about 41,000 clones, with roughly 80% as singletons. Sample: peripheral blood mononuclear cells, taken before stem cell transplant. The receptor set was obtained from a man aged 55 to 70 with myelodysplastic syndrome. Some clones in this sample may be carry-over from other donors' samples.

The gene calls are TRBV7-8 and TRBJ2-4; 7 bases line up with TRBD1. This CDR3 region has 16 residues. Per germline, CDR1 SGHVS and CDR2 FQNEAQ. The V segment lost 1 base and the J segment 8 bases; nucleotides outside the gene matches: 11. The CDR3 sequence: CASSLGDRVKKDIQYF. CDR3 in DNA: TGTGCCAGCAGCTTAGGGGACAGAGTCAAAAAGGACATTCAGTACTTC.

CDR3 coding DNA: TGTGCCAGCAGTTCGGGGGGCGGGGATGGGAACACTGAAGCTTTCTTT. This encodes CASSSGGGDGNTEAFF. The V and J genes are TRBV6-6 and TRBJ1-1; D possibly corresponds to TRBD1 (6 bases). CDR3 length equals 16 residues. Trimming pared 4 bases from V and 1 base from J, leaving 16 bases between. CDR1 is MNHNY and CDR2 is SVGAGI in the germline V gene (reference sequence).

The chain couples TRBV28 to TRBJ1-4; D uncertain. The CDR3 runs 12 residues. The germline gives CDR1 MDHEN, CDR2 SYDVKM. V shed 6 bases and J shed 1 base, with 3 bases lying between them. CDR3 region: CASRLTNEKLFF. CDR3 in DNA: TGTGCCAGCAGACTAACTAATGAAAAACTGTTTTTT.

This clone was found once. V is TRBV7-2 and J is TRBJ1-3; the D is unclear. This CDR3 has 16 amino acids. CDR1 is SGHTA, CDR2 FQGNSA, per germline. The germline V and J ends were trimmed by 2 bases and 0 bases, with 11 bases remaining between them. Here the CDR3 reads CASSLSPQSSGNTIYF. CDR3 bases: TGTGCCAGCAGCTTATCGCCCCAGAGCTCTGGAAACACCATATATTTT. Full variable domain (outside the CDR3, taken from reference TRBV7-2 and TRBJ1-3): GAGVSQSPSNKVTEKGKDVELRCDPISGHTALYWYRQSLGQGLEFLIYFQGNSAPDKSGLPSDRFSAERTGGSVSTLTIQRTQQEDSAVYLCASSLSPQSSGNTIYFGEGSWLTVV.

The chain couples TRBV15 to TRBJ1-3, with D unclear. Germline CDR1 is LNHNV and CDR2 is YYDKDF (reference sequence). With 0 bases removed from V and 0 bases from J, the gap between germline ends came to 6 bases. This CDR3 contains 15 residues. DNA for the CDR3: TGTGCCACCAGCAGAGAACAGTCCTCTGGAAACACCATATATTTT. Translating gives CATSREQSSGNTIYF.

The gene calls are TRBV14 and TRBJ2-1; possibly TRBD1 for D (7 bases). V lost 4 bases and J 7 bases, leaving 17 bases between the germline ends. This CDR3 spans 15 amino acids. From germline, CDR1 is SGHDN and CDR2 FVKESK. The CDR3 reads CASSRPAGQMNEQFF. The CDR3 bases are TGTGCCAGCAGCCGACCCGCGGGACAGATGAATGAGCAGTTCTTC.

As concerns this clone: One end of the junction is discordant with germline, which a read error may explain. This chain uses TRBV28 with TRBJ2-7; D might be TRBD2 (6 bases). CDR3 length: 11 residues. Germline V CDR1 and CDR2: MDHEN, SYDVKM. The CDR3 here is CASSLTRERVF. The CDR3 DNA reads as TGTGCCAGCAGTTTAACCCGGGAGAGGGTTTTC.

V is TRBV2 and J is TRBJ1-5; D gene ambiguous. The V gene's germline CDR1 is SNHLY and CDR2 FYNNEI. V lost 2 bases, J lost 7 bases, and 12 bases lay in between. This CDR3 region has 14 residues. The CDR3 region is CASSELQARQPQHF. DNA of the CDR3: TGTGCCAGCAGTGAACTCCAGGCAAGGCAGCCCCAGCATTTT.

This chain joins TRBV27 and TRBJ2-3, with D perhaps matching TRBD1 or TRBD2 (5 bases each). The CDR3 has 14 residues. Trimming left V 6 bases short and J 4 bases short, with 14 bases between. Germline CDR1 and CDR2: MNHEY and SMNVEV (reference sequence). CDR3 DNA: TGTGCCAGCAGCACTAGGTTGGGGGCAGATACGCAGTATTTT. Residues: CASSTRLGADTQYF.

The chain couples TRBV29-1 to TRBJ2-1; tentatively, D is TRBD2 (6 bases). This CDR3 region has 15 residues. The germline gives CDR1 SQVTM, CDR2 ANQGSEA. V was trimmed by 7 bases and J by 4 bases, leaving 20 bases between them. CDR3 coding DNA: TGCAGCGGCGGGGACCCAGCCCCACCTTACAATGAGCAGTTCTTC. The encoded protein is CSGGDPAPPYNEQFF.

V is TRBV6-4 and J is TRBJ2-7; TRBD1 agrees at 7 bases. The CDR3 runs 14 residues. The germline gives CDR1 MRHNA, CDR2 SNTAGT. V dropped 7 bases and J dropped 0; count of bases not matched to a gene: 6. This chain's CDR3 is CASNGTVYSYEQYF. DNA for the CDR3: TGTGCCAGCAACGGGACAGTCTACTCCTACGAGCAGTACTTC.

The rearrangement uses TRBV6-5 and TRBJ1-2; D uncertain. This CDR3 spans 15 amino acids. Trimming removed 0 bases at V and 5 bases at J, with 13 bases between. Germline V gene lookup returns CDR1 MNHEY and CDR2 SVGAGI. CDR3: CASSYSGDGSYGYTF. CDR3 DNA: TGTGCCAGCAGTTACTCGGGCGATGGCTCATATGGCTACACCTTC.

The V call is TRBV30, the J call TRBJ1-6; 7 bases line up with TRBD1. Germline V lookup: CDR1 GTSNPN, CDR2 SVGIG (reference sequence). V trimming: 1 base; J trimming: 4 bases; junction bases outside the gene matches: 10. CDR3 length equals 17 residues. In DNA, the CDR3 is TGTGCCTGGAGTGAGAGGAGGGACAGTTTTTATAATTCACCCCTCCACTTT. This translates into CAWSERRDSFYNSPLHF.

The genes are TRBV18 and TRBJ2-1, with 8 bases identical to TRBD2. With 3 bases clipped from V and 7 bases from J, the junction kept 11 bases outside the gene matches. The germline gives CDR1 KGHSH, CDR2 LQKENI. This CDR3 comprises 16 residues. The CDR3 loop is CASSPYLTGGLNEQFF. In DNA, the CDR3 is TGTGCCAGCTCACCTTATCTGACGGGGGGGCTGAATGAGCAGTTCTTC.

In DNA, the CDR3 is TGTGCCAGTAGCCCCATCCTGGGTAATTCACCCCTCCACTTT. Residues: CASSPILGNSPLHF. The chain employs TRBV19 and TRBJ1-6; D is uncertain. V lost 6 bases to trimming and J lost 6 bases, with 12 bases between them. CDR3 length equals 14 residues. CDR1 and CDR2 from the germline V gene are LNHDA and SQIVND (reference sequence).

CDR3 region: CASSLIQGGNEKLFF. CDR3 in DNA: TGTGCCAGCAGCTTAATACAGGGGGGGAATGAAAAACTGTTTTTT. V gene TRBV7-2 combines with J gene TRBJ1-4, with 8 nucleotides matching TRBD1. Germline-derived CDR1 and CDR2 are SGHTA and FQGNSA. CDR3 length equals 15 residues. Losses at the gene ends were 2 bases for V and 5 bases for J; bases not matched to a gene: 4.

The CDR3, as DNA: TGTGCCAGCAGCTTAGTTCACGTGGGAGGGCTCTACGAGCAGTACTTC. It is translated as CASSLVHVGGLYEQYF. The rearrangement links TRBV7-2 to TRBJ2-7; 7 positions match TRBD2. Per the germline V gene, CDR1 is SGHTA and CDR2 is FQGNSA. This CDR3 contains 16 residues. The J segment lost 3 bases and the V segment lost 1 base, leaving 9 bases of the junction unmatched.

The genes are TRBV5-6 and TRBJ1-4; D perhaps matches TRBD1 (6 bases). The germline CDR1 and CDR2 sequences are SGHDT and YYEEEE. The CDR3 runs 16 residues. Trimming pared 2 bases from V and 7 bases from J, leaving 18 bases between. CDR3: CASSFRTGKSGEKLFF. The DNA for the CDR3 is TGTGCCAGCAGCTTCAGAACAGGGAAGAGCGGTGAAAAACTGTTTTTT.

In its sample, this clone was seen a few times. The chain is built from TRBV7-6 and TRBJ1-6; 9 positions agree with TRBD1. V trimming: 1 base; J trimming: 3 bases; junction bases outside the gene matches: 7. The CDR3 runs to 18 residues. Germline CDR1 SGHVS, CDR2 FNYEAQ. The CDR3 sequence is CASSLEGQGRNYNSPLHF. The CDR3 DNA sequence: TGTGCCAGCAGCTTAGAGGGACAGGGAAGAAACTATAATTCACCCCTCCACTTT. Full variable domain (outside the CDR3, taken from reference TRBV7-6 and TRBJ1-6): GAGVSQSPRYKVTKRGQDVALRCDPISGHVSLYWYRQALGQGPEFLTYFNYEAQQDKSGLPNDRFSAERPEGSISTLTIQRTEQRDSAMYRCASSLEGQGRNYNSPLHFGNGTRLTVT.

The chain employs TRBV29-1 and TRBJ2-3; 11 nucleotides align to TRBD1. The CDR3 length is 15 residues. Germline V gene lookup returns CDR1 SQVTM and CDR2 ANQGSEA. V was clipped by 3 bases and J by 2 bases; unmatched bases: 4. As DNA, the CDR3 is TGCAGCGTTGAGGACAGGGGGCCAAACACAGATACGCAGTATTTT. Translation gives CSVEDRGPNTDTQYF.

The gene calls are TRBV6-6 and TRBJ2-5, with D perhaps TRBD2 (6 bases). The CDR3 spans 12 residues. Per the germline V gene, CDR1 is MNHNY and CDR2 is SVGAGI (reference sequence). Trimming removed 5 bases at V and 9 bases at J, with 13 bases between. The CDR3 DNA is TGTGCCAGCAGTCCCCCGTGGGGGGCCCAGTACTTC. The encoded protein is CASSPPWGAQYF.

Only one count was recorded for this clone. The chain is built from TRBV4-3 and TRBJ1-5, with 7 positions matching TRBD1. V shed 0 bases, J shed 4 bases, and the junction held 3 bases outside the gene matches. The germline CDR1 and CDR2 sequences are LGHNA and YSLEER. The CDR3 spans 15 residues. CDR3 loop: CASSQDFRGNQPQHF. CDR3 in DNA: TGCGCCAGCAGCCAAGACTTCAGGGGGAATCAGCCCCAGCATTTT.

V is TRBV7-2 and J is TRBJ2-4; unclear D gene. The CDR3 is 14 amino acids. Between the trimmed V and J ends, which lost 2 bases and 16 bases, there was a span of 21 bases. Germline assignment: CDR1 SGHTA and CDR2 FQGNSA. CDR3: CASSLIGQSLTVYF. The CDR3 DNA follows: TGTGCCAGCAGCTTAATAGGTCAGAGCCTAACCGTTTACTTC.

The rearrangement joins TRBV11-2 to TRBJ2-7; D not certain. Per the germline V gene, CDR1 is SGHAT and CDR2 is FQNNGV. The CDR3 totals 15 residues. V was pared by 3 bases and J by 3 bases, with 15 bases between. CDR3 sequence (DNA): TGTGCCAGCAGCTTCCTTGCCGGGCCCGGCTACGAGCAGTACTTC. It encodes CASSFLAGPGYEQYF.

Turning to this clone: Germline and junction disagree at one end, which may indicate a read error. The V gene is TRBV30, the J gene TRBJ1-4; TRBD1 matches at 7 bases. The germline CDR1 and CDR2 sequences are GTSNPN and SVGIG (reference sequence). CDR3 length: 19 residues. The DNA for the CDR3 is TGTACCTGGAGCCGTAGCCCGACAGGGACGGGGTTAACGAATGAAAAACTGTTTTTT. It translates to CTWSRSPTGTGLTNEKLFF.